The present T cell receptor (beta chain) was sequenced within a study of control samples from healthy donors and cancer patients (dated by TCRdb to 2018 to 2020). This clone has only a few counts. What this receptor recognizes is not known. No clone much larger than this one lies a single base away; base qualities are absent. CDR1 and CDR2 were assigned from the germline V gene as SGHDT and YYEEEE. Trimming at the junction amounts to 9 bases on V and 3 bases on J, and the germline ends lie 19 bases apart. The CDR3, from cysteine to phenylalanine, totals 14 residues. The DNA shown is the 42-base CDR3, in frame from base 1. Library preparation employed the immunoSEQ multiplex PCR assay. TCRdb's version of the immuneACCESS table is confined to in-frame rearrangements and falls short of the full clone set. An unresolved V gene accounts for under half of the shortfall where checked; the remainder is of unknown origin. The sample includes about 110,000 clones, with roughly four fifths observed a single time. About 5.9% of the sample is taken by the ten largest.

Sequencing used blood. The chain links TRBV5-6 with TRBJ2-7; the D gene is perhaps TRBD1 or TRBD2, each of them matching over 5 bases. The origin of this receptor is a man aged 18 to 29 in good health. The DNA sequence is TGTGCCACTATCGGAGAGGGGCCCTACTACGAGCAGTACTTC. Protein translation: CATIGEGPYYEQYF.